This TCR beta chain came from a study of OX40 agonist ivuxolimab in advanced cancers. Study background: Patients received ivuxolimab, an intravenous treatment, every 2 weeks at 0.01 to 10 mg/kg.

Produced via immunoSEQ multiplex PCR; TCRdb's table is partial and in-frame only. The sample carries around 51,000 clones, just under 90% recorded once. The TCR comes from an adult with an advanced solid tumor such as melanoma, head and neck, liver or kidney cancer. The sequences come from CD4+ or CD8+ T cells sorted from blood, collected in a trial of the OX40 agonist ivuxolimab.

CDR3 sequence reads: CASSHPEGSLSEAFF. The CDR3, as DNA: TGTGCCAGCAGCCATCCGGAAGGGTCCCTTTCTGAAGCTTTCTTT. The rearrangement links TRBV7-9 to TRBJ1-1; D ambiguous. V lost 5 bases, J lost 6 bases, and 19 bases lay in between. The CDR3 extends over 15 amino acids. Germline CDR1 and CDR2: SEHNR and FQNEAQ (reference sequence).